The table lists the clone carrying this TCR beta chain with a few counts. Its antigen is unidentified. The sample is drawn from a study of T-cell memory formation after mild COVID-19. TCR alpha and TCR beta cDNA libraries with sample barcodes and UMIs came from 5'RACE using constant-segment primers. TCRdb itself ran the 5' RACE reads through MiXCR, one entry per CDR3 protein. The table records around 260,000 distinct CDR3 sequences, about 16% of them present only once. Notes on the study in general: Mainly CM and EM harbored the contracting CD4+ clones; mainly EMRA harbored the CD8+ ones.

The CDR3 totals 15 residues. V was trimmed by 1 base and J by 0 bases, leaving 7 bases between them. Germline values: CDR1 SGHTA, CDR2 FQGNSA. The clonotype was recovered from a man aged 18 to 29 who had mild COVID-19 (a few samples of this study predate the infection). Cell type and time point are not known. The V gene is TRBV7-2, the J gene TRBJ2-1; tentative D call: TRBD2 (5 bases). Material: PBMCs or a T cell subset sorted from them (not recorded which). The CDR3 DNA reads TGTGCCAGCAGCTTAGAACGGGGCTCCTACAATGAGCAGTTCTTC. Translating it yields CASSLERGSYNEQFF.